This is a list of T cell receptor beta chains from one sample in a study of cytomegalovirus exposure and HLA in healthy donors. The table came from immunoSEQ multiplex PCR; TCRdb's copy has only in-frame clones and leaves some out. The sample contains about 160,000 clones, 60% to 75% of which appear only once. Sequencing used PBMCs. These receptors were taken from a woman in her fifties or sixties in good health and CMV-seropositive. The CDR3 runs from the conserved cysteine through the conserved F or W. A D gene is named only where the DNA matches it firmly. Clone size is stated in some rows and not others, as once, few, many or a class when expanded.

>TRBJ1-4|TRBV5-4|TRBD1|NA
CASSSRLLTGGSEKLFF
TGTGCCAGCAGCTCGCGCTTACTGACAGGGGGCAGCGAAAAACTGTTTTTT
>TRBJ1-1|TRBV5-6|NA|NA
CASSLIDKNTEAFF
TGTGCCAGCAGCTTGATAGACAAGAACACTGAAGCTTTCTTT
>TRBJ2-1|TRBV5-1|TRBD2|few
CASSLLGLAGGTGNEQFF
TGCGCCAGCAGCTTGCTGGGACTAGCGGGGGGAACCGGCAATGAGCAGTTCTTC
>TRBJ2-5|TRBV2|TRBD1|NA
CASSDRQGNQETQYF
TGTGCCAGCAGTGACAGACAGGGGAACCAAGAGACCCAGTACTTC
>TRBJ2-5|TRBV5-1|NA|NA
CANSLEGVETQYF
TGCGCCAACAGCTTGGAAGGGGTGGAGACCCAGTACTTC
>TRBJ1-2|TRBV7-9|NA|NA
CASSPSEGANYGYTF
TGTGCCAGCAGCCCCTCGGAGGGTGCTAACTATGGCTACACCTTC
>TRBJ2-5|TRBV5-1|TRBD2|NA
CASSLGGSGQETQYF
TGCGCCAGCAGCTTGGGGGGTAGCGGGCAAGAGACCCAGTACTTC
>TRBJ2-3|TRBV29-1|NA|NA
CSVHYSWSTDTQYF
TGCAGCGTTCATTACAGCTGGAGCACAGATACGCAGTATTTT
>TRBJ1-2|TRBV27|NA|NA
CASSLSSGGNYGYTF
TGTGCCAGCAGTTTATCTTCCGGGGGGAACTATGGCTACACCTTC
>TRBJ1-2|TRBV29-1|NA|NA
CSVEGEDYGYTF
TGCAGCGTTGAAGGGGAGGACTATGGCTACACCTTC
>TRBJ2-7|TRBV27|TRBD2|NA
CASSLGLAGVYEQYF
TGTGCCAGCAGTTTAGGGCTAGCGGGGGTCTACGAGCAGTACTTC
>TRBJ2-3|TRBV19|NA|once
CASSILGGARTDTQYF
TGTGCCAGTAGTATACTAGGCGGGGCGCGCACAGATACGCAGTATTTT
>TRBJ1-2|TRBV29-1|NA|NA
CSAEGGTRGGYTF
TGCAGCGCCGAAGGGGGAACGAGGGGTGGCTACACCTTC
>TRBJ2-3|TRBV6-5|TRBD2|NA
CASSSSSGRDTDTQYF
TGTGCCAGCAGTTCCTCTAGCGGGCGAGACACAGATACGCAGTATTTT
>TRBJ1-2|TRBV9|TRBD1|few
CASSQGATAGGTTNYGYTF
TGTGCCAGCAGCCAAGGGGCTACGGCAGGGGGAACGACTAACTATGGCTACACCTTC
>TRBJ2-5|TRBV5-4|NA|few
CASSLGGTDRETQYF
TGTGCCAGCAGCTTGGGCGGGACCGATCGTGAGACCCAGTACTTC
>TRBJ1-6|TRBV5-8|NA|NA
CASSSGARHSPLHF
TGTGCCAGCAGTAGTGGTGCCAGGCATTCACCCCTCCACTTT
>TRBJ2-1|TRBV5-1|NA|NA
CASSLGTRYNEQFF
TGCGCCAGCAGCTTGGGCACACGATACAATGAGCAGTTCTTC
>TRBJ2-7|TRBV5-1|NA|NA
CASSLVGSNHEQYF
TGCGCCAGCAGCTTGGTAGGGAGTAACCACGAGCAGTACTTC
>TRBJ2-2|TRBV6-1|TRBD1|NA
CASGEIGQAGELFF
TGTGCCAGCGGGGAAATCGGACAGGCCGGGGAGCTGTTTTTT
>TRBJ1-2|TRBV10-2|TRBD1|NA
CASSTGTNYGYTF
TGCGCCAGCTCGACAGGGACTAACTATGGCTACACCTTC
>TRBJ1-1|TRBV5-1|NA|NA
CASSSQGSEAFF
TGCGCCAGCAGCTCGCAGGGCTCTGAAGCTTTCTTT
>TRBJ2-1|TRBV4-1|NA|NA
CASSLRQESYNEQFF
TGCGCCAGCAGCCTCAGACAGGAGTCCTACAATGAGCAGTTCTTC
>TRBJ2-1|TRBV4-2|NA|NA
CASSQEKGLYSEQFF
TGTGCCAGCAGCCAAGAGAAGGGGCTCTACAGTGAGCAGTTCTTC
>TRBJ1-1|TRBV6-1|TRBD1|NA
CASNPPTTGRAFF
TGTGCCAGCAACCCACCAACGACAGGGAGAGCTTTCTTT
>TRBJ1-3|TRBV4-1|TRBD1|NA
CASSRGTGSGNTIYF
TGCGCCAGCAGCCGCGGGACAGGGAGCGGAAACACCATATATTTT
>TRBJ2-7|TRBV5-1|TRBD1|NA
CASSLGARGLSYEQYF
TGCGCCAGCAGCTTGGGGGCCAGGGGGCTATCCTACGAGCAGTACTTC
>TRBJ2-2|TRBV2|NA|NA
CASTPRANTGELFF
TGTGCTTCAACGCCCAGGGCGAACACCGGGGAGCTGTTTTTT
>TRBJ1-2|TRBV2|NA|NA
CASPDGGNYGYTF
TGTGCCAGCCCTGACGGGGGAAACTATGGCTACACCTTC
>TRBJ1-6|TRBV10-3|NA|NA
CAISDDGSYNSALHF
TGTGCCATCAGTGACGACGGGTCCTATAATTCAGCCCTCCACTTT
>TRBJ1-3|TRBV2|TRBD1|NA
CASSAQKGQASGNTIYF
TGTGCCAGCAGTGCCCAGAAAGGACAGGCCTCTGGAAACACCATATATTTT
>TRBJ1-1|TRBV6-1|TRBD1|once
CASSDSGTGAAEAFF
TGTGCCAGCAGCGATTCCGGGACAGGGGCAGCTGAAGCCTTCTTT
>TRBJ2-7|TRBV9|TRBD1|NA
CASSADRGRYEQYF
TGTGCCAGCAGCGCGGACAGGGGTCGCTACGAGCAGTACTTC
>TRBJ1-1|TRBV2|TRBD1|once
CASRSWTGNVAFF
TGTGCCAGCAGGTCCTGGACAGGGAATGTAGCTTTCTTT
>TRBJ1-3|TRBV9|TRBD1|NA
CASSVGTGPGNTIYF
TGTGCCAGCAGCGTCGGGACAGGGCCTGGAAACACCATATATTTT
>TRBJ2-5|TRBV2|NA|NA
CASSSNDRETQYF
TGTGCCAGCAGTTCGAACGATCGGGAGACCCAGTACTTC
>TRBJ2-7|TRBV5-4|TRBD1|NA
CASSPRQGNEQYF
TGTGCCAGCAGTCCCCGACAGGGCAACGAGCAGTACTTC
>TRBJ1-2|TRBV27|NA|NA
CASRLLDSNYGYTF
TGTGCCAGCAGGCTGTTGGACTCTAACTATGGCTACACCTTC
>TRBJ1-2|TRBV15|NA|NA
CATSRDQGYGGYTF
TGTGCCACCAGCAGAGATCAGGGATACGGGGGCTACACCTTC
>TRBJ1-4|TRBV21-1|NA|NA
CASSKGGRSLGKLFF
TGTGCCAGCAGCAAAGGCGGCAGAAGTCTGGGAAAACTGTTTTTT
>TRBJ2-7|TRBV5-5|TRBD1|NA
CASSYGQANSYEQYF
TGTGCCAGCAGTTACGGACAGGCAAACTCCTACGAGCAGTACTTC
>TRBJ1-6|TRBV7-9|TRBD1|NA
CASSPNPGTGVSPLHF
TGTGCCAGCAGCCCCAACCCCGGGACAGGGGTGTCACCCCTCCACTTT
>TRBJ2-1|TRBV6-6|NA|NA
CASSYQAGQYNEQFF
TGTGCCAGCAGTTACCAGGCAGGACAGTACAATGAGCAGTTCTTC
>TRBJ2-5|TRBV5-1|TRBD1|NA
CASSWWGQGADETQYF
TGCGCCAGCAGCTGGTGGGGACAGGGGGCGGACGAGACCCAGTACTTC
>TRBJ2-1|TRBV21-1|NA|NA
CASSNSAETSSYNEQFF
TGTGCCAGCAGCAACTCCGCCGAAACGAGCTCCTACAATGAGCAGTTCTTC